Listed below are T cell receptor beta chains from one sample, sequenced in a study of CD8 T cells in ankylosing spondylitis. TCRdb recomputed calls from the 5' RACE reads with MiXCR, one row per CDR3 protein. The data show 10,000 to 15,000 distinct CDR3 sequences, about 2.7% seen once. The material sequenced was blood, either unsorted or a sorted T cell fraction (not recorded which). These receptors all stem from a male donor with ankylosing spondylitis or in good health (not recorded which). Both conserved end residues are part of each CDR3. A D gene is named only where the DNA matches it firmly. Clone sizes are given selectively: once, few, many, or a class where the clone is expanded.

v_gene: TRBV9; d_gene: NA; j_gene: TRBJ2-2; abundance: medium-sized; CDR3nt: TGTGCCAGCAGCGTTGGCCCCAGGGTTGGAACCGGGGAGCTGTTTTTT; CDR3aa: CASSVGPRVGTGELFF
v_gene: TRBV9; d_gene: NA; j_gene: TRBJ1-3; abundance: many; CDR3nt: TGTGCCAGCAGCGTAGACAGCTACTCTGGAAACACCATATATTTT; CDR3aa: CASSVDSYSGNTIYF
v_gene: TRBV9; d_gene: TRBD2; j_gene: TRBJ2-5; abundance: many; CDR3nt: TGTGCCAGCAGCGTTGGGGCTTTAGCGGGAGGAGGAGAGACCCAGTACTTC; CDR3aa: CASSVGALAGGGETQYF
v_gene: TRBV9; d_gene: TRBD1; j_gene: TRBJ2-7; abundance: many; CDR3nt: TGTGCCAGCAGCCCGACAGGGGTATCCTACGAGCAGTACTTC; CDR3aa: CASSPTGVSYEQYF
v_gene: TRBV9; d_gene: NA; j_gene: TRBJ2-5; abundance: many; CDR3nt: TGTGCCAGCAGCGTAGGTGTGGGTCAAGAGACCCAGTACTTC; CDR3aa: CASSVGVGQETQYF
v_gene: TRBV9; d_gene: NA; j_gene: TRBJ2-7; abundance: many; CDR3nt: TGTGCCAGCAGCGGATTACTCGGCGAGCAGTACTTC; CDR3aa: CASSGLLGEQYF
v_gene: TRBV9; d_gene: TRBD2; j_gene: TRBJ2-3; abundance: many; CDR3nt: TGTGCCAGCAGCCCCCCTACTAGCGGGGGGGCGGGAGTAAGCACAGATACGCAGTATTTT; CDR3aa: CASSPPTSGGAGVSTDTQYF
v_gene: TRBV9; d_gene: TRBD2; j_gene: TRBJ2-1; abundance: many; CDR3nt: TGTGCCAGCAGCGCGGGGGGCGCGGGAGGGCCCCTAGCCCGGTACAATGAGCAGTTCTTC; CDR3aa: CASSAGGAGGPLARYNEQFF
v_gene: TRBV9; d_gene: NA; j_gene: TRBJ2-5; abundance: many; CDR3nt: TGTGCCAGCAGCGTAGCGGCGAGGTACCAAGAGACCCAGTACTTC; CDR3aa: CASSVAARYQETQYF
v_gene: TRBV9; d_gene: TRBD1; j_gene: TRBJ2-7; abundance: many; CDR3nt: TGTGCCAGCAGCAGACAGGGTTCCTACGAGCAGTACTTC; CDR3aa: CASSRQGSYEQYF
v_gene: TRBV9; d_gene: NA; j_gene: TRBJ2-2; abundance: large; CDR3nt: TGTGCCAGCAGCCCGACAGCGTTCGCGAACACCGGGGAGCTGTTTTTT; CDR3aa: CASSPTAFANTGELFF
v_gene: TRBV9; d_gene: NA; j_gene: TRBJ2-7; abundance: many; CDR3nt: TGTGCCAGCAGCGTAGATGGAGGGCCTACCTACGAGCAGTACTTC; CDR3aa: CASSVDGGPTYEQYF
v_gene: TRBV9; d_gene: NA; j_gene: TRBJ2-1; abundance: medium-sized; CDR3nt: TGTGCCAGCAGCGTAGCTAGTCTAGCGAATAGCAATGAGCAGTTCTTC; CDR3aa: CASSVASLANSNEQFF
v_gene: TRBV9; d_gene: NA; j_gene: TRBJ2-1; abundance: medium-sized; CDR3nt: TGTGCCAGCAGCTCCCTAGGGGACACGAGCTCCTACAATGAGCAGTTCTTC; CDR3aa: CASSSLGDTSSYNEQFF
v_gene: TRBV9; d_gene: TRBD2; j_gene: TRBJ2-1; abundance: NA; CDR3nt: TGTGCCAGCAGCCTTAGAACGGGACTAGCGTACAATGAGCAGTTCTTC; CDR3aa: CASSLRTGLAYNEQFF
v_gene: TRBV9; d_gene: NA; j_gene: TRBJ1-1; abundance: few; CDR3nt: TGTGCCAGCAGCGTAGGGTCCAGGGGGAACACTGAAGCTTTCTTT; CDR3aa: CASSVGSRGNTEAFF
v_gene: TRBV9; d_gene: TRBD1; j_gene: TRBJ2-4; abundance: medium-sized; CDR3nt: TGTGCCAGCAGCGCGGGACAGACTTGGATTCAGTACTTC; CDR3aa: CASSAGQTWIQYF
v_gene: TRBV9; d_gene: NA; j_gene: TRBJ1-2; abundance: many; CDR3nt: TGTGCCAGCAGCGTAGATAACGGCTATGGCTACACCTTC; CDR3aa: CASSVDNGYGYTF
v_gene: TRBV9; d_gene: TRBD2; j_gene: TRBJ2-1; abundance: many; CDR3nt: TGTGCCAGCAGCCCCAAGGGGCTAGCGGGGGACCCCCGCTTAATTGAGCAGTTCTTC; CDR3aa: CASSPKGLAGDPRLIEQFF
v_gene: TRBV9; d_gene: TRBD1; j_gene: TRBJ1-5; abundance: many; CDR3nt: TGTGCCAGCAGCGTCGGACAGGATGGTCAGCCCCAGCATTTT; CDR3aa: CASSVGQDGQPQHF
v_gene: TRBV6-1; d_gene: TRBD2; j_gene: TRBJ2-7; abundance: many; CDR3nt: TGTGCCAGTACCGGGGGCAGGGCTAGCGGGAAGGATCCCTACGAGCAGTACTTC; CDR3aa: CASTGGRASGKDPYEQYF
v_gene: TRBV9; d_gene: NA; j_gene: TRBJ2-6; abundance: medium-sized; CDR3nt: TGTGCCAGCAGCGACCTCTCTGGGGCCAACGTCCTGACTTTC; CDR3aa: CASSDLSGANVLTF